This paragraph reports one T cell receptor beta chain. Its antigen is unknown. Individual cDNA molecules each carried unique molecular identifiers attached by the library. Original processing notes: A per-sample median of around 100,000 TCRs was observed, with a range of 23,224 to 690,600. TCRdb recomputed calls from the 5' RACE reads with MiXCR, one row per CDR3 protein. None of the V and J calls come from the authors' own analysis; TCRdb made them. The sample contains around 100,000 distinct CDR3 sequences, around 20% of which appear only once. This specimen belongs to a study of human T cells and chemical hapten exposure. In the study overall: Across samples, TCR yields varied, mostly owing to small differences in pooled library volumes.

The study's findings and limits: Among TCRs, those above 1 in 1000 frequency were unaffected by DPC sensitization.

Total RNA came from unfractionated whole blood. The trim removed 8 bases at V and 9 bases at J, leaving 12 bases unmatched. CDR3 length: 14 amino acids. Germline V gene sequence: CDR1 MNHEY, CDR2 SMNVEV (reference sequence). The source is a human donor in good health. J is TRBJ2-1 and V is TRBV27; 8 nucleotides align to TRBD2. Written as DNA, the CDR3 is TGTGCCAGCTATTCTCCGGGAGGGCATAGTGAGCAGTTCTTC. This encodes CASYSPGGHSEQFF.